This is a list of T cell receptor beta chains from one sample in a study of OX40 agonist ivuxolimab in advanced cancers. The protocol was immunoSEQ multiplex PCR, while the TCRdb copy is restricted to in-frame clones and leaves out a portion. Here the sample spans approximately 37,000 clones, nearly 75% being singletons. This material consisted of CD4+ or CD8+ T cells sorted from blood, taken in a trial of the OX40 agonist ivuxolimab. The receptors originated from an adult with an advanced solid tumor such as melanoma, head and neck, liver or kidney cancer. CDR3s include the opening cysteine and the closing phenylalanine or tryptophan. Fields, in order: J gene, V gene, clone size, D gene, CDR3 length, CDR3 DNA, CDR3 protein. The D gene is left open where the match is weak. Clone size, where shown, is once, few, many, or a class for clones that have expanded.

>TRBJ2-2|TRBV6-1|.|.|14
TGTGCCAGCAGAGCCTCAACGAACACCGGGGAGCTGTTTTTT
CASRASTNTGELFF
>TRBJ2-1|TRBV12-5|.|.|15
TGTGCTAGTGGTTTGGGGGCAGGGGAGTTCAATGAGCAGTTCTTC
CASGLGAGEFNEQFF
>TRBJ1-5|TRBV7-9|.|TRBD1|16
TGTGCCAGCACCGGTCAGGGGGCAGTCGGCAATCAGCCCCAGCATTTT
CASTGQGAVGNQPQHF
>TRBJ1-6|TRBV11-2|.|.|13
TGTGCCAGCAGCTTAGCCAAGGGGTCACCCCTCCACTTT
CASSLAKGSPLHF
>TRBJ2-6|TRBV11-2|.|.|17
TGTGCCAGCAGCTCGCCGGGGGCTCCGGCCGGGGCCAACGTCCTGACTTTC
CASSSPGAPAGANVLTF
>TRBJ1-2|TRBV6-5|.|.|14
TGTGCCAGCAGTTACTCGAAGGCGGGGGGAGGCTACACCTTC
CASSYSKAGGGYTF
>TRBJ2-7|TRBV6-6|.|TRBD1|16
TGTGCCAGCAGTTTAGGGACAGGGGCCTTTCTGGGCGAGCAGTACTTC
CASSLGTGAFLGEQYF
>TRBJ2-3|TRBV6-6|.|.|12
TGTGCCAGCAGTTCCCCCACAGATACGCAGTATTTT
CASSSPTDTQYF
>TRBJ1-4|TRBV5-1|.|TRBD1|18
TGCGCCAGCAGCTTGGACGACAGGGGAGGCTTCTTTTCTGAAAAACTGTTTTTT
CASSLDDRGGFFSEKLFF
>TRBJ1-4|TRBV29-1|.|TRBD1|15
TGCAGCGTTAGTGTGTGGGGACAGGGGGAGAGCAAACTGTTTTTT
CSVSVWGQGESKLFF
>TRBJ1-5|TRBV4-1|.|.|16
TGCGCCAGCAGCCCGGGGGGTACCCTTAGCAATCAGCCCCAGCATTTT
CASSPGGTLSNQPQHF
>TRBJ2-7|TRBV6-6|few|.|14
TGTGCCAGCAGCTCCGGGACACATTCCTACGAGCAGTACTTC
CASSSGTHSYEQYF
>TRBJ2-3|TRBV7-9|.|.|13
TGTGCCAGCAGCTTGGGCCCCCCAGATACGCAGTATTTT
CASSLGPPDTQYF
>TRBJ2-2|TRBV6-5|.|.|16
TGTGCCAGCAGTTACTCGACCAAAAAGGGAACCGGGGAGCTGTTTTTT
CASSYSTKKGTGELFF
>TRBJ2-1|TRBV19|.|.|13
TGTGCCAGTAGTATAGGCAGAGGGAATGAGCAGTTCTTC
CASSIGRGNEQFF
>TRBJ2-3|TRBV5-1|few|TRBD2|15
TGCGCCAGCAGCTGGACTAGCGGGAGCACAGATACGCAGTATTTT
CASSWTSGSTDTQYF
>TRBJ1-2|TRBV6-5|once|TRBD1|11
TGTGCTGTGGCGGACAGGCTCGGCTACACCTTC
CAVADRLGYTF
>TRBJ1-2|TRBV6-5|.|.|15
TGTGCCAGCAGTACCCAGACGACGGAGAACTATGGCTACACCTTC
CASSTQTTENYGYTF
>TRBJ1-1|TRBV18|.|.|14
TGTGCCAGCTCACTACGCAGGGAGAACACTGAAGCTTTCTTT
CASSLRRENTEAFF
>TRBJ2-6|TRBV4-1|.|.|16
TGCGCCAGCAGCCAAGCTTTGGCCTCTGGGGCCAACGTCCTGACTTTC
CASSQALASGANVLTF
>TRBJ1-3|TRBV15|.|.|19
TGTGCCACCAGCCGAGACCAGGGTATTCAACTGGAGTCCGGAAACACCATATATTTT
CATSRDQGIQLESGNTIYF
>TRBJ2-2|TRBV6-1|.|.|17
TGTGCCAGCAGTGAAGCGGGAACAGGTCTGAACACCGGGGAGCTGTTTTTT
CASSEAGTGLNTGELFF
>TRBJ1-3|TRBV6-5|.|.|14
TGTGCCAGCAGTTACGGGGGGCCAGGAAACACCATATATTTT
CASSYGGPGNTIYF
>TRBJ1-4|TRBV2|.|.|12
TGTGCCAGCAGTGAATCCGGGACGAGACTGTTTTTT
CASSESGTRLFF
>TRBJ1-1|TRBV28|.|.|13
TGTGCCAGCAGTTGGACGGGAAGGACTGAAGCTTTCTTT
CASSWTGRTEAFF
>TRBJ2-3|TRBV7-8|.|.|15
TGTGCCAGCAGTCCGGCGGGGACTTTCTCAGATACGCAGTATTTT
CASSPAGTFSDTQYF
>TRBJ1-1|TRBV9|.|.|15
TGTGCCAGCAGCGTAGATCACAGAATGAACACTGAAGCTTTCTTT
CASSVDHRMNTEAFF
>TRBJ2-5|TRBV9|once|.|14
TGTGCCAGCAGCGTAATCGCCGGGGGCGAGACCCAGTACTTC
CASSVIAGGETQYF
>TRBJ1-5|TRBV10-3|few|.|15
TGTGCCATCAGTGAGTTCTTCCGAGACAATCAGCCCCAGCATTTT
CAISEFFRDNQPQHF
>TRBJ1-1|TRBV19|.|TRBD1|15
TGTGCCAGTAGTCCTCAGCGACAGGGGGCCCCTGAAGCTTTCTTT
CASSPQRQGAPEAFF
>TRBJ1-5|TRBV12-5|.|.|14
TGTGCTAGTGGTTTGGAGGGAGGCAATCAGCCCCAGCATTTT
CASGLEGGNQPQHF
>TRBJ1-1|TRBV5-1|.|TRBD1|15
TGCGCCAGCAGCTCACAGGGGAAGGTGAACACTGAAGCTTTCTTT
CASSSQGKVNTEAFF
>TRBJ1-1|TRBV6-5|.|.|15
TGTGCCACCGCCAAAGACAGTCCATTGAACACTGAAGCTTTCTTT
CATAKDSPLNTEAFF
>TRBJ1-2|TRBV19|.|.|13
TGTGCCAGTAGTATAGTCTCACGGGTCGGCTACACCTTC
CASSIVSRVGYTF
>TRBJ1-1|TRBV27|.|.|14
TGTGCCAGCAGTTCCTACCAGGGGATCACTGAAGCTTTCTTT
CASSSYQGITEAFF
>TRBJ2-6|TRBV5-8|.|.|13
TGTGCCGCTATAGTCTCTGGGGCCAACGTCCTGACTTTC
CAAIVSGANVLTF
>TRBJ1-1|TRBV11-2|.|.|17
TGTGCCAGCAGCTCCTCGACAGGCCTCTCCCTGAACACTGAAGCTTTCTTT
CASSSSTGLSLNTEAFF
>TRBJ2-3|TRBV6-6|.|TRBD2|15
TGTGCCAGCAGGTTAGCGGGGGGTTGGACAGATACGCAGTATTTT
CASRLAGGWTDTQYF
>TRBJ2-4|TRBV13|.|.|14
TGTGCCAGCAGCCAAAGCGGTGCCAAAAACATTCAGTACTTC
CASSQSGAKNIQYF
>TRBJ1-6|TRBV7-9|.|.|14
TGTGCCAGCAGCTCGGGACGGTCGAATTCACCCCTCCACTTT
CASSSGRSNSPLHF
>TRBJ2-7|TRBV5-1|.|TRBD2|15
TGCGCCAGCAGCTTGTCTAGCGGGGGGCCCTACGAGCAGTACTTC
CASSLSSGGPYEQYF
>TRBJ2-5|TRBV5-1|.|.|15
TGCGCCAGCAGCCAAGATCCGGGGGCCCGCGAGACCCAGTACTTC
CASSQDPGARETQYF
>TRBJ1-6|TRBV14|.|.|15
TGTGCCAGCAGCCAAGGACGGACGAGATATTCACCCCTCCACTTT
CASSQGRTRYSPLHF
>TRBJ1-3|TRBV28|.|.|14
TGTGCCAGCAGTTTTGAGGGGTACAGAAACACCATATATTTT
CASSFEGYRNTIYF
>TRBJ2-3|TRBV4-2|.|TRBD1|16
TGTGCCAGCAGCCAAGGTCAGGGGGTGAACACAGATACGCAGTATTTT
CASSQGQGVNTDTQYF
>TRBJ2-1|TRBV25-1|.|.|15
TGTGCCAGCAGTGGGCCCGGAGGGACATACAATGAGCAGTTCTTC
CASSGPGGTYNEQFF
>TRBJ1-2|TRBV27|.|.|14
TGTGCCAGCAGTTTAGCGGACAGTAACTATGGCTACACCTTC
CASSLADSNYGYTF
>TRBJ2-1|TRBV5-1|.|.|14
TGCGCCAGCAGACCGGAAGGGGGGTACAATGAGCAGTTCTTC
CASRPEGGYNEQFF
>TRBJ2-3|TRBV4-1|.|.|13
TGCGCCACCGAACGCCCAGGTGAAGATACGCAGTATTTT
CATERPGEDTQYF
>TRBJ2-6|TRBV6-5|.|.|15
TGTGCCAGCACCGTGACGGGGACTGGGGCCAACGTCCTGACTTTC
CASTVTGTGANVLTF
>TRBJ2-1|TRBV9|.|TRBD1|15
TGTGCCAGCAGCCCCCGACAGGGAACCTACAATGAGCAGTTCTTC
CASSPRQGTYNEQFF